This is a list of T cell receptor beta chains from one sample in a study of cytomegalovirus exposure and HLA in healthy donors. Sequencing was performed with immunoSEQ multiplex PCR; in TCRdb, only in-frame clones are kept and a portion is missing. There are 70,000 to 85,000 clones in the sample; around 94% occur only once, and about 1.9% lies in the top ten. Sequenced input: PBMCs. Receptors were obtained from a woman aged 18-35 years in good health and CMV-seropositive. The CDR3 runs from the conserved cysteine through the conserved F or W. Each record gives: V gene, J gene, D gene, clone size, CDR3 protein, CDR3 DNA. A D gene is named only where the DNA matches it firmly. Some rows have no size entry. The others give once, few or many, or a class for an expanded clone.

TRBV4-3	TRBJ2-2	NA	NA	CASSQDRVGPNTGELFF	TGCGCCAGCAGCCAAGATCGGGTAGGCCCGAACACCGGGGAGCTGTTTTTT
TRBV11-2	TRBJ2-3	TRBD1	NA	CASSLFDRGVTDTQYF	TGTGCCAGCAGCTTATTCGACAGGGGGGTCACAGATACGCAGTATTTT
TRBV10-3	TRBJ1-1	TRBD1	NA	CAISQTTGMNTEAFF	TGTGCCATCAGTCAAACGACAGGGATGAACACTGAAGCTTTCTTT
TRBV7-9	TRBJ2-3	TRBD1	NA	CASSQGQVEGTDTQYF	TGTGCCAGCAGCCAAGGACAGGTTGAAGGCACAGATACGCAGTATTTT
TRBV7-9	TRBJ2-2	NA	NA	CATRAFGQNTGELFF	TGTGCCACCCGAGCCTTTGGACAGAACACCGGGGAGCTGTTTTTT
TRBV18	TRBJ2-1	TRBD2	NA	CASSPTSGTSGYNEQFF	TGTGCCAGCTCACCAACCTCCGGGACTAGCGGCTACAATGAGCAGTTCTTC
TRBV27	TRBJ2-1	TRBD2	NA	CASRLAGGGNEQFF	TGTGCCAGCAGACTAGCGGGAGGAGGGAATGAGCAGTTCTTC
TRBV18	TRBJ2-3	TRBD1	many	CASSPGGSTGSRTDTQYF	TGTGCCAGCTCACCCGGCGGATCGACAGGGTCTCGCACAGATACGCAGTATTTT
TRBV18	TRBJ1-5	TRBD1	NA	CASSPDRDQPQHF	TGTGCCAGCTCACCGGACAGGGACCAGCCCCAGCATTTT
TRBV6-1	TRBJ2-7	TRBD1	NA	CASSGTGETEQYF	TGTGCCAGCAGTGGGACAGGGGAAACCGAGCAGTACTTC
TRBV19	TRBJ2-4	NA	NA	CASSIQGNIQYF	TGTGCCAGTAGTATACAGGGGAACATTCAGTACTTC
TRBV27	TRBJ2-1	TRBD2	once	CASSFIAGGTNDQFF	TGTGCCAGCAGTTTTATAGCGGGAGGAACCAATGATCAGTTCTTC
TRBV5-6	TRBJ1-2	TRBD1	NA	CASSLVGDRQGRDYGYTF	TGTGCCAGCAGCTTGGTTGGGGATAGACAGGGGAGGGACTATGGCTACACCTTC
TRBV7-2	TRBJ2-1	TRBD2	NA	CASSLVLAGGNEQFF	TGTGCCAGCAGCTTAGTTCTAGCGGGAGGAAATGAGCAGTTCTTC
TRBV11-3	TRBJ2-5	TRBD2	NA	CASSLDPPAAGGPQETQYF	TGTGCCAGCAGCTTAGATCCCCCCGCGGCGGGGGGGCCCCAAGAGACCCAGTACTTC
TRBV14	TRBJ2-1	NA	NA	CASSQELGGEQFF	TGTGCCAGCAGCCAAGAGTTAGGCGGCGAGCAGTTCTTC
TRBV5-6	TRBJ2-7	NA	NA	CASSLADEQYF	TGTGCCAGCAGCTTGGCTGACGAGCAGTACTTC
TRBV9	TRBJ2-5	NA	NA	CASSNPGSGTQYF	TGTGCCAGCAGCAACCCCGGTTCAGGGACCCAGTACTTC
TRBV4-1	TRBJ2-7	TRBD2	NA	CASSQVREQNEQYF	TGCGCCAGCAGCCAAGTGCGGGAGCAGAACGAGCAGTACTTC
TRBV30	TRBJ2-5	NA	NA	CACNSPGDQETQYF	TGTGCCTGTAACTCCCCGGGGGACCAAGAGACCCAGTACTTC
TRBV28	TRBJ1-5	NA	NA	CASSFNSNQPQHF	TGTGCCAGCAGTTTTAATAGCAATCAGCCCCAGCATTTT
TRBV27	TRBJ1-1	TRBD1	NA	CASSPRLTGALNTEAFF	TGTGCCAGCAGTCCCCGTTTAACAGGGGCCTTGAACACTGAAGCTTTCTTT
TRBV19	TRBJ1-2	TRBD1	NA	CASSDYRDRGDDGYTF	TGTGCCAGTAGTGATTACCGGGACAGGGGAGACGATGGCTACACCTTC
TRBV5-1	TRBJ2-7	NA	NA	CASSSLGGSRSYEQYF	TGCGCCAGCAGCTCTCTAGGAGGGAGTCGGTCCTACGAGCAGTACTTC
TRBV7-2	TRBJ1-1	NA	once	CASSLGLPSEAFF	TGTGCCAGCAGCTTAGGACTTCCTTCAGAAGCTTTCTTT
TRBV7-9	TRBJ1-1	TRBD1	once	CASDSGTGVNTEAFF	TGTGCCAGCGATTCGGGGACAGGGGTTAACACTGAAGCTTTCTTT
TRBV2	TRBJ2-3	NA	NA	CASRSRGTDTQYF	TGTGCCAGCAGGTCCCGGGGGACAGATACGCAGTATTTT
TRBV12-5	TRBJ2-1	NA	NA	CASGPLPSSYNEQFF	TGTGCTAGTGGTCCGTTGCCGAGCTCCTACAATGAGCAGTTCTTC
TRBV5-1	TRBJ2-7	TRBD2	NA	CASSMYTSGSVSYEQYF	TGCGCCAGCAGCATGTACACTAGCGGGAGTGTTTCCTACGAGCAGTACTTC
TRBV7-8	TRBJ1-2	TRBD1	NA	CASSSSPRVGTGGSRGYTF	TGTGCCAGCAGCTCTAGCCCCAGAGTGGGGACAGGGGGCTCTCGTGGCTACACCTTC
TRBV13	TRBJ2-7	TRBD2	once	CASSLAGSYEQYF	TGTGCCAGCAGCCTAGCGGGATCCTACGAGCAGTACTTC
TRBV5-1	TRBJ2-7	TRBD2	NA	CASSFIGLDSTSGRALYEQYF	TGCGCCAGCAGCTTTATAGGGCTCGATTCAACTAGCGGGAGGGCTTTATACGAGCAGTACTTC
TRBV18	TRBJ1-3	NA	NA	CASSPGGSGNTIYF	TGTGCCAGCTCACCGGGGGGCTCTGGAAACACCATATATTTT
TRBV4-2	TRBJ2-7	TRBD2	NA	CASSQDAAGVLYEQYF	TGTGCCAGCAGCCAAGATGCGGCGGGGGTTCTTTACGAGCAGTACTTC
TRBV23-1	TRBJ2-2	TRBD1	NA	CASSHKTGDTGELFF	TGCGCCAGCAGCCACAAGACAGGGGACACCGGGGAGCTGTTTTTT
TRBV9	TRBJ2-2	NA	once	CASSVASGSVTGELFF	TGTGCCAGCAGCGTAGCTTCCGGGAGCGTCACCGGGGAGCTGTTTTTT
TRBV5-1	TRBJ2-1	NA	NA	CASSLGGSYNEQFF	TGCGCCAGCAGCTTAGGCGGCTCCTACAATGAGCAGTTCTTC
TRBV2	TRBJ1-2	NA	NA	CASSDTGYYGYTF	TGTGCCAGCAGTGATACAGGGTACTATGGCTACACCTTC
TRBV5-1	TRBJ1-1	TRBD1	NA	CASSFQGASGTEAFF	TGCGCCAGCAGCTTCCAGGGGGCTTCGGGCACTGAAGCTTTCTTT
TRBV6-5	TRBJ1-5	TRBD1	NA	CASRPQGAQPQHF	TGTGCCAGCAGACCACAGGGGGCCCAGCCCCAGCATTTT